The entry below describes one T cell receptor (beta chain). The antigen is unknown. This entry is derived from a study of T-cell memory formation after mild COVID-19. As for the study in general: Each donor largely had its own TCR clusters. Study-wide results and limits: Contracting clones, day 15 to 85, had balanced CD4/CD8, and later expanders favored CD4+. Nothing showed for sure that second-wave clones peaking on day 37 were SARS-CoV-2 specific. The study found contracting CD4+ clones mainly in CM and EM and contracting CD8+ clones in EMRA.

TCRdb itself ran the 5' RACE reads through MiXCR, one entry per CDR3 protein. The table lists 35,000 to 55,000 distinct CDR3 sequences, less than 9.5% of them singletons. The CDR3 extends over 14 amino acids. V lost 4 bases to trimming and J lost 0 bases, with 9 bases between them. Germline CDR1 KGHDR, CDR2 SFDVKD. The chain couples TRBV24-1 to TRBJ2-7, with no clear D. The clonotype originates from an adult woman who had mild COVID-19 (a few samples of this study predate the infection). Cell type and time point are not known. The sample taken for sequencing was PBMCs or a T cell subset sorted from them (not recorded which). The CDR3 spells CATSDPWDSYEQYF. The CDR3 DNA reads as TGTGCCACCAGTGACCCGTGGGACTCCTACGAGCAGTACTTC.